The clone carrying this TCR beta chain was seen many times. Antigen: not known. The data stem from a study of T-cell memory formation after mild COVID-19. A 5'RACE reaction primed in the constant segment made cDNA libraries of TCR alpha and TCR beta, and these carried sample barcodes and UMIs. Using its own MiXCR run on the 5' RACE reads, TCRdb lists one record per CDR3 protein. There are about 340,000 distinct CDR3 sequences in the sample; around 13% occur only once, and 20% to 25% lies in the top ten. Study results and limitations: Prior to infection, memory already included some responding clones, suggesting cross-reactive memory joined. Of the contracting clones, CD4+ ones lay mainly in CM and EM, and CD8+ ones in EMRA.

Between the trimmed V and J ends, which lost 4 bases and 4 bases, there was a span of 18 bases. The CDR3 runs to 16 residues. Sequencing used PBMCs or a T cell subset sorted from them (not recorded which). The sequence derives from a man between 18 and 35 years old who had mild COVID-19 (a few samples of this study predate the infection). Cell type and time point are not known. The chain links TRBV12-3 or TRBV12-4 to TRBJ2-3; possibly TRBD2 for D (6 bases). The CDR3 bases are TGTGCCAGCAGTTCCCTTAGCGGTTTGGGGGCAGATACGCAGTATTTT. Its protein is CASSSLSGLGADTQYF.